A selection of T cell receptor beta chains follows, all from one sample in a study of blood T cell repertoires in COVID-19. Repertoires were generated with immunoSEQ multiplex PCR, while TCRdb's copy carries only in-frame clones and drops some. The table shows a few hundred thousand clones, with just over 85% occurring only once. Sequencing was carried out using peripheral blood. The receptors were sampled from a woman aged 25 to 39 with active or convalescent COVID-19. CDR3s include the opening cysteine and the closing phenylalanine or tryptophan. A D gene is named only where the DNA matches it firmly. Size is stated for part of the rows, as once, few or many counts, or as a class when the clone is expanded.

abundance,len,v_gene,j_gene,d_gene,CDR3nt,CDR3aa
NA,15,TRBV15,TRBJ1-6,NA,TGTGCCACCAGCTTCCGGGACACCTATAATTCACCCCTCCACTTT,CATSFRDTYNSPLHF
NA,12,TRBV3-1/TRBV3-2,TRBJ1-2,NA,TGTGCCAGCAGCCGTATGGGACTTGGCTACACCTTC,CASSRMGLGYTF
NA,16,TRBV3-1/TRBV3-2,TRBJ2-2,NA,TGTGCCAGCAGCCAAGGGCTAGTTACGAACACCGGGGAGCTGTTTTTT,CASSQGLVTNTGELFF
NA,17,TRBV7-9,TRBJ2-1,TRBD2,TGTGCCAGCAGCTTAGCGGGAAGTAGCGGGGGTAACAATGAGCAGTTCTTC,CASSLAGSSGGNNEQFF
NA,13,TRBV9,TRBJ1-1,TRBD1,TGTGCCAGCAGCGGTACAGGGGTCACTGAAGCTTTCTTT,CASSGTGVTEAFF
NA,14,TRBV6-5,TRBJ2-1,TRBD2,TGTGCCAGCAGACGCGGGGGGGCCTACAATGAGCAGTTCTTC,CASRRGGAYNEQFF
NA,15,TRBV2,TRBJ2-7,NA,TGTGCCAGCAGTGAGGAGGCAGGAAAAATCTACGAGCAGTACTTC,CASSEEAGKIYEQYF
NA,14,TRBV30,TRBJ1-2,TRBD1,TGTGCCTGGAGTGTAGGGGGCTGGAACTATGGCTACACCTTC,CAWSVGGWNYGYTF
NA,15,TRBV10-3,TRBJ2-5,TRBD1,TGTGCCATCAGTGAGGGGACAGGGGTAAAAAAGACCCAGTACTTC,CAISEGTGVKKTQYF
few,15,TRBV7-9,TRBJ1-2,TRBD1,TGTGCCAGCAGCTTCAGGGGGACAGGGGACTATGGCTACACCTTC,CASSFRGTGDYGYTF
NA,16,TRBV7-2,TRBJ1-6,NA,TGTGCCAGCAGCTTAGTATCGGGGATCGCGCCTTCACCCCTCCACTTT,CASSLVSGIAPSPLHF
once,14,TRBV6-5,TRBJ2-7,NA,TGTGCCAGCTCCCTGGGGGACTCCCTTTACGAGCAGTACTTC,CASSLGDSLYEQYF
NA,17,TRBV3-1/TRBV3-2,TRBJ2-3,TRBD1,TGTGCCAGCAGCCCTCTTGTGGACAGGGGGCTGACCGATACGCAGTATTTT,CASSPLVDRGLTDTQYF
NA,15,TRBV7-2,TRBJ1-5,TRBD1,TGTGCCAGCAGCTCTTTGTTGACAGGGAATCAGCCCCAGCATTTT,CASSSLLTGNQPQHF
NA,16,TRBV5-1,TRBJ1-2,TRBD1,TGCGCCAGCAGCTTGAGTCCAGGGGGGATTAACTATGGCTACACCTTC,CASSLSPGGINYGYTF
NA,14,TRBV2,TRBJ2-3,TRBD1,TGTGCCAGCAGGACAGGGCTAGGCACAGATACGCAGTATTTT,CASRTGLGTDTQYF
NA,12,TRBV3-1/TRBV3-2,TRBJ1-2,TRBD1,TGTGCCAGCAGCCTGACAGGGTATGGCTACACCTTC,CASSLTGYGYTF
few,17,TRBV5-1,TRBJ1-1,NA,TGCGCCAGCAGCTTGCTGGCAGCCTTAGCGGGGAACACTGAAGCTTTCTTT,CASSLLAALAGNTEAFF